This entry is about one T cell receptor (beta chain). Its antigen is still unknown. V was shortened by 0 bases and J by 0 bases, with 14 bases between the two germline ends. Germline values: CDR1 DFQATT, CDR2 SNEGSKA (reference sequence). The CDR3 totals 16 residues. This sample is part of a study of T cells in Graves' hyperthyroidism and ophthalmopathy. Regarding the study as a whole: Stable hyperthyroidism and ophthalmopathy were separated using 13 V-J signatures.

Uncontrolled infections, other autoimmune diseases, pregnancy or lactation led to exclusion of patients. Using RNA transcripts as the source, TCR beta CDR3 regions were amplified. The TCR CDR3 first-round RT-PCR relied on the HTBI primer set. TCRdb reprocessed the multiplex PCR reads via MiXCR and lists one record per CDR3 protein. This sample has over 650,000 distinct CDR3 sequences, with roughly 45% found just once. Sequencing was performed on peripheral blood or thyroid tissue (not recorded which). This sequence originates from an adult man with Graves' disease, either hyperthyroidism or ophthalmopathy (not recorded which). This sequence joins TRBV20-1 and TRBJ1-1; D not certain. The CDR3 coding sequence is TGCAGTGCTAGAGATCGGCCAGGAGCATTGAACACTGAAGCTTTCTTT. Translation: CSARDRPGALNTEAFF.